This entry features one T cell receptor beta chain sequence. What it binds is not known. This CDR3 has 15 residues. V was clipped by 11 bases and J by 1 base, with 20 bases between them. Germline loops: CDR1 MNHNS, CDR2 SASEGT. PCR involved 60 Vbeta and 13 Jbeta primers. The table came from immunoSEQ multiplex PCR; TCRdb's copy has only in-frame clones and leaves some out. In the table there are 90,000 to 120,000 clones, roughly a tenth of which are singletons. The data stem from a study of cytomegalovirus exposure and HLA in healthy donors. Study-wide results and limits: High specificity and sensitivity for cytomegalovirus status were reported for the classifier.

The sequencing input was PBMCs. The receptor was derived from a middle-aged man in good health and CMV-seropositive. V usage is TRBV6-1 and J usage is TRBJ2-5; possibly TRBD1 for D (6 bases). The CDR3 region is CAAEVVGQPQETQYF. CDR3 sequence (DNA): TGTGCCGCGGAAGTTGTCGGACAGCCCCAAGAGACCCAGTACTTC.